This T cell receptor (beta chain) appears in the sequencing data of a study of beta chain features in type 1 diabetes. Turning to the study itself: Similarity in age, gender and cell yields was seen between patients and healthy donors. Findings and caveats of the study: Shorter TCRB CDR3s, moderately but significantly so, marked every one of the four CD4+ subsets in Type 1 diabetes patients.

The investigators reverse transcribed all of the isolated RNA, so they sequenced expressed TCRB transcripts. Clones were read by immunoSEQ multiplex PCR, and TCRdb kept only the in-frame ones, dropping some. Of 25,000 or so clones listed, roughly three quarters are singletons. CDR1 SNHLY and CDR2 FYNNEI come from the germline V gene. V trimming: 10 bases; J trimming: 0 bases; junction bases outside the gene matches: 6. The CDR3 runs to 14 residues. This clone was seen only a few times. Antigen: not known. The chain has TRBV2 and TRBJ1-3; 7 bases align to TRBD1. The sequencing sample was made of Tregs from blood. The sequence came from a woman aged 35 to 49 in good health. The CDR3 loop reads CANRGPSSGNTIYF. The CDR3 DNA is TGTGCCAACAGGGGCCCGAGCTCTGGAAACACCATATATTTT.